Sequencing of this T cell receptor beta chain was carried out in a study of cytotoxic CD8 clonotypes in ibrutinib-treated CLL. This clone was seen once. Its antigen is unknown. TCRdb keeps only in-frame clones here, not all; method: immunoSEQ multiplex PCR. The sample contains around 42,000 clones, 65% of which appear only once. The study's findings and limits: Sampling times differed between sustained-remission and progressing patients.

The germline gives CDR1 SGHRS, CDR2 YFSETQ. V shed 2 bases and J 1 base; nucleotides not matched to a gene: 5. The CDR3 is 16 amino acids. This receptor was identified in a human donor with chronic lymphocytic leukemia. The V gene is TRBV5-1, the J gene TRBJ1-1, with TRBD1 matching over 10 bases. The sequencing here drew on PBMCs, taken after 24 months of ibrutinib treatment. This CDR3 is CASSFTRDRGNTEAFF. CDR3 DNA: TGCGCCAGCAGCTTCACCCGGGACAGGGGGAACACTGAAGCTTTCTTT.